The following is a T cell receptor (beta chain) sequence with its context. What it recognizes is unknown. Investigators reverse transcribed all isolated RNA, so they sequenced expressed TCRB transcripts. Sequencing was performed with immunoSEQ multiplex PCR; in TCRdb, only in-frame clones are kept and a portion is missing. Found here are 90,000 to 110,000 clones, roughly 43% of them singletons; the top ten hold approximately 0.065%. The data originate from a study of beta chain features in type 1 diabetes. The overall study: When patients were set against healthy donors, age, gender and cell yields were similar. Sorted cells, 90 million to 120 million in number, were examined across all samples.

Overall study findings and caveats: Patients and controls would be equally affected if PCR favored shorter templates.

V lost 5 bases and J 5 bases, leaving 13 bases between the germline ends. The CDR3 runs 14 residues. Per the germline V gene, CDR1 is SGDLS and CDR2 is YYNGEE. The sample taken for sequencing was stem cell memory CD4+ T cells from blood. This chain uses TRBV9 with TRBJ2-2; D is unclear. This TCR came from a young woman in good health. The CDR3 bases are TGTGCCAGCAGTCAGGCCGTTGTGACCGGGGAGCTGTTTTTT. It encodes CASSQAVVTGELFF.